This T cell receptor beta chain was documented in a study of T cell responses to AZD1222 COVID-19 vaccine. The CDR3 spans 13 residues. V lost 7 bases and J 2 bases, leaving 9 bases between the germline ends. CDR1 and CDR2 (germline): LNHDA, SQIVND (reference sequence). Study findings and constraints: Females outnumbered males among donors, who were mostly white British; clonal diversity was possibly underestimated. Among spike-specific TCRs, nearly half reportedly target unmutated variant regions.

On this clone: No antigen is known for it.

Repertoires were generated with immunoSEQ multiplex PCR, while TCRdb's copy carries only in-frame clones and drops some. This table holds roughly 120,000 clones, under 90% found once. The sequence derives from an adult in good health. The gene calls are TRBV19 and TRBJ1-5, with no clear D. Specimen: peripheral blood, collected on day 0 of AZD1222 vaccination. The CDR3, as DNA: TGTGCCAGTAAGGATGTCGGCAATCAGCCCCAGCATTTT. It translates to CASKDVGNQPQHF.